The present T cell receptor (beta chain) was sequenced within a study of cytomegalovirus exposure and HLA in healthy donors (dated by TCRdb to 2017 to 2019). Regarding the study in general: An earlier analysis of approximately 550 of the donors reported approximately 290 Gb of sequence data and more than 90 million unique TCR beta sequences from roughly 200 million T cells. About 280 gigabases of sequencing data and 75 million to 85 million unique TCR sequences made up an early release that covered over 550 HLA-typed donors. Of the roughly 430 genotyped donors, roughly 80% fell in the genetic ancestry cluster associated with self-reported Caucasian donors. The study aimed to test whether cataloging public T cell receptors could reveal signatures of past pathogen exposure. The T cell repertoires of under 700 subjects were profiled by immunosequencing and related to cytomegalovirus serostatus. Besides the first cohort of 500 to 700 subjects, a separate validation cohort made up of 95 to 150 different subjects was used. To predict cytomegalovirus infection status, the study brought together high-throughput TCR immunosequencing, statistical association of individual TCRs with disease status, and machine learning. A later analysis re-analyzed previously published TCR beta repertoires from approximately 700 donors and added high-resolution HLA genotyping to study TCR occurrence patterns. The later analysis used no new phenotypic data to find candidate immune exposures, relying instead on TCR beta sequences and their occurrence across donors. An earlier analysis of several hundred of the donors applied high-throughput TCR beta sequencing to assess whether each TCR beta V gene segment acted as functional or pseudogenic. Donor age, sex, ethnicity and CMV serostatus were collected together with the repertoire data. Genome-wide SNP genotypes for about 60% of the 666 donors were used in a later genetic analysis, which treated that subset as a discovery cohort. Every repertoire in the discovery cohort had been generated on one and the same sequencing platform. HLA typing included class I and class II loci at four-digit resolution. Typing coverage differed by locus: A, B, C, DRB1 and DQB1 were typed in roughly 620-630 donors, DQA1 in approximately 520, DPA1 in nearly 610, and DPB1 in 472. About 5 DR-DQ haplotypes were handled as single units for association and clustering, since linkage in the cohort was strong. Across 398 genotyped donors of the cohort, an average of roughly 200,000 unique TCR beta nucleotide sequences per donor were sequenced, and approximately 17% of those sequences were non-productive. Overall study results and their limits: The 87-base-pair reads could not distinguish some IMGT-functional V segments, including TRBV6-2 and TRBV6-3, so those segments were excluded. Linkage disequilibrium might explain the correlated functional status among segregating V segments, but an unknown experimental factor could not be ruled out. According to a later analysis, TCR association rates differed among HLA loci, with DRB1 alleles showing the most associated TCRs and HLA-C alleles showing the fewest. A total of 150 or so TCR beta chains were listed by the study as associated with cytomegalovirus. Fewer than 20 rarely observed V segments, including chromosome 9 orphons, were excluded from the earlier analysis of about 610 of the donors because counts were too low. Most TCR sequences were observed very rarely across donors, whereas some public TCRs were present in many individuals. This cohort had only TCR beta chains sequenced, and the lack of alpha or paired-chain data limited which features could be detected. It was suggested by the authors that the approach could potentially be generalized to other disease states and immunological phenotypes. Compared with the roughly 700-donor mean, donors in an Asian-associated ancestry cluster had fewer N-insertions in productive TCRs, according to a later genetic analysis. Presence/absence analyses assumed roughly uniform sequencing depth across donors, an assumption that may not hold. Assigning TCR associations to individual alleles was difficult when HLA alleles, especially DR and DQ, strongly co-occurred. A later genetic analysis associated a missense DCLRE1C variant with V-gene and J-gene trimming of TCR beta chains, and an independent cohort replicated the association. A cluster of highly shared sequence variants was judged likely to represent a technical artifact of the sequencing pipeline. According to a later analysis, parvovirus B19, influenza, CMV and Epstein-Barr virus appeared linked to several top co-occurrence clusters. A further reported finding was that TCR beta sequences accurately predicted the HLA-A and HLA-B alleles for most subjects in the first cohort. In a later analysis, HLA-associated TCR beta chains showed more clonal expansion and lower generation probabilities than non-associated chains that were equally common. Specific HLA alleles were associated with more than 15,000 TCR beta sequences at a false discovery rate of 0.05 in a later analysis. The only immune exposure information available for the cohort was CMV serostatus. An earlier analysis of approximately 600 of the donors showed that most TCR beta V segments appeared in productive rearrangements either about 87% or about 30% of the time, which broadly matched IMGT annotations. A few of the identified cytomegalovirus-associated TCR beta chains were confirmed in vitro to be specific for cytomegalovirus antigens. Because HLA typing was unavailable for some donors at each locus, only the typed subset was used in association tests. A later analysis found that most CMV-associated TCR beta chains appeared HLA-restricted, with HLA associations seemingly driven largely by CMV exposure. In both the original and validation cohorts, the classifier was reported to diagnose cytomegalovirus status with high specificity and sensitivity.

Receptor amplification or capture employed the immunoSEQ multiplex PCR assay. For the multiplex PCR, a mixture combining 60 forward primers for TCR Vbeta segments and 13 reverse primers for TCR Jbeta segments was used. The CDR3 region of rearranged TCR beta genes was amplified from genomic DNA by a multiplex PCR assay. The Illumina HiSeq System was used to sequence the amplified TCR beta libraries as 87-base-pair reads. On the study's bioinformatics: In a later analysis, 80 million or so unique TCR beta chains were counted across the roughly 610 repertoires, and around 11 million of these chains were shared by at least two donors. Raw reads were error-corrected and collapsed into unique sequences with a nearest-neighbor algorithm that merged closely related sequences to remove PCR and sequencing errors. V, D and J gene segments were assigned by aligning CDR3 sequences to IMGT reference sequences. For a sequence to be retained, a match of at least six nucleotides was required to both a V gene segment and a J gene segment. Rearrangements were called productive when the CDR3 lacked stop codons and stayed in frame with V and J; all others were non-productive. CDR3 was defined according to IMGT convention as the region running from the second conserved V-encoded cysteine to the conserved J-encoded phenylalanine. Sequences without an unambiguous match to a single V gene segment were excluded from the earlier analysis of approximately 600 of the donors. In an earlier analysis of 587 of the donors, V segments were called functional above 56.7% productive rearrangements and were called segregating when the between-donor standard deviation exceeded 5%. A statistical classification framework was built to diagnose cytomegalovirus status from the catalog of TCR beta chain sequences. V and J gene assignment, in a later analysis, came from comparing TCR nucleotide sequences with IMGT/GENE-DB human TR gene sequences. In a later analysis, CDR3 sequences and most-parsimonious VDJ recombination scenarios were assigned using the TCRdist pipeline. A later analysis defined each TCR beta chain by its CDR3 amino acid sequence plus V-gene family, and excluded reads lacking a unique V-gene family. A later analysis removed 592 highly shared, low-generation-probability nucleotide sequences to deal with suspected cross-contamination and a sequencing artifact. In a later analysis, a clonal expansion index was calculated for each public chain from normalized within-repertoire ranks of inferred template counts. In a later analysis, generation probabilities were computed with a VDJ recombination model fitted to out-of-frame rearrangements, and the resulting probabilities were checked against IGoR. In a later analysis, TCR-TCR, TCR-HLA and TCR-CMV co-occurrence was scored with hypergeometric tests, and a repertoire-size bias correction was applied to TCR pairs. A later analysis estimated false discovery rates by permuting HLA or CMV assignments 20 times. A later analysis grouped co-occurring TCRs with DBSCAN, adding TCRdist sequence similarity when clustering within HLA-allele-positive subsets. Repertoires with fewer than 30,000 or more than 120,000 public chains, plus five repertoires with anomalous nucleotide sharing, were excluded from co-occurrence clustering. The table comes from immuneACCESS by way of TCRdb, which keeps in-frame sequences with V and J called. Part of the clones is missing from these tables; in studies checked, under half for an unresolved V gene and the rest for unknown reasons. The DNA was the basis for D and trimming; V, J and clone size are from that table. Across this sample there are some 250,000 clones, with roughly 82% seen only once. The top ten clonotypes cover around 5.4% of the sample.

The CDR3 holds 14 amino acids from the cysteine to the phenylalanine. Of all the DNA, just the CDR3 is kept, 42 bases in frame from base 1. For this chain, trimming is 5 bases at the V end and 5 bases at the J end, and the number of junction bases without a gene match is 8. Sequences SGHTA (CDR1) and FQGTGA (CDR2) are obtained from the germline V gene. For this clone: It has no known antigen specificity. Base qualities are not recorded, but no much larger clone differs from it by a single base.

The cohort consisted of 650 to 850 healthy bone marrow donors. Cohort members were all nominally healthy when sampled, although unrecorded immune exposures were likely present. The donor was CMV seropositive and belonged to the group of some 290 seropositive cohort members. A peripheral blood sample was collected from each donor, and TCR beta sequencing was performed on peripheral blood mononuclear cells. Genomic DNA extraction from the blood cell samples was performed with the Qiagen DNeasy Blood Extraction Kit. Sequencing was carried out using PBMCs. The V and J genes are TRBV7-3 and TRBJ1-1, with TRBD1 matching 7 junction bases. This receptor was obtained from a woman aged 40 to 50 in good health and CMV-seropositive. The DNA reads as follows: TGTGCCAGCAGCCATGACAGGGATGGGACTGAAGCTTTCTTT. It specifies CASSHDRDGTEAFF.